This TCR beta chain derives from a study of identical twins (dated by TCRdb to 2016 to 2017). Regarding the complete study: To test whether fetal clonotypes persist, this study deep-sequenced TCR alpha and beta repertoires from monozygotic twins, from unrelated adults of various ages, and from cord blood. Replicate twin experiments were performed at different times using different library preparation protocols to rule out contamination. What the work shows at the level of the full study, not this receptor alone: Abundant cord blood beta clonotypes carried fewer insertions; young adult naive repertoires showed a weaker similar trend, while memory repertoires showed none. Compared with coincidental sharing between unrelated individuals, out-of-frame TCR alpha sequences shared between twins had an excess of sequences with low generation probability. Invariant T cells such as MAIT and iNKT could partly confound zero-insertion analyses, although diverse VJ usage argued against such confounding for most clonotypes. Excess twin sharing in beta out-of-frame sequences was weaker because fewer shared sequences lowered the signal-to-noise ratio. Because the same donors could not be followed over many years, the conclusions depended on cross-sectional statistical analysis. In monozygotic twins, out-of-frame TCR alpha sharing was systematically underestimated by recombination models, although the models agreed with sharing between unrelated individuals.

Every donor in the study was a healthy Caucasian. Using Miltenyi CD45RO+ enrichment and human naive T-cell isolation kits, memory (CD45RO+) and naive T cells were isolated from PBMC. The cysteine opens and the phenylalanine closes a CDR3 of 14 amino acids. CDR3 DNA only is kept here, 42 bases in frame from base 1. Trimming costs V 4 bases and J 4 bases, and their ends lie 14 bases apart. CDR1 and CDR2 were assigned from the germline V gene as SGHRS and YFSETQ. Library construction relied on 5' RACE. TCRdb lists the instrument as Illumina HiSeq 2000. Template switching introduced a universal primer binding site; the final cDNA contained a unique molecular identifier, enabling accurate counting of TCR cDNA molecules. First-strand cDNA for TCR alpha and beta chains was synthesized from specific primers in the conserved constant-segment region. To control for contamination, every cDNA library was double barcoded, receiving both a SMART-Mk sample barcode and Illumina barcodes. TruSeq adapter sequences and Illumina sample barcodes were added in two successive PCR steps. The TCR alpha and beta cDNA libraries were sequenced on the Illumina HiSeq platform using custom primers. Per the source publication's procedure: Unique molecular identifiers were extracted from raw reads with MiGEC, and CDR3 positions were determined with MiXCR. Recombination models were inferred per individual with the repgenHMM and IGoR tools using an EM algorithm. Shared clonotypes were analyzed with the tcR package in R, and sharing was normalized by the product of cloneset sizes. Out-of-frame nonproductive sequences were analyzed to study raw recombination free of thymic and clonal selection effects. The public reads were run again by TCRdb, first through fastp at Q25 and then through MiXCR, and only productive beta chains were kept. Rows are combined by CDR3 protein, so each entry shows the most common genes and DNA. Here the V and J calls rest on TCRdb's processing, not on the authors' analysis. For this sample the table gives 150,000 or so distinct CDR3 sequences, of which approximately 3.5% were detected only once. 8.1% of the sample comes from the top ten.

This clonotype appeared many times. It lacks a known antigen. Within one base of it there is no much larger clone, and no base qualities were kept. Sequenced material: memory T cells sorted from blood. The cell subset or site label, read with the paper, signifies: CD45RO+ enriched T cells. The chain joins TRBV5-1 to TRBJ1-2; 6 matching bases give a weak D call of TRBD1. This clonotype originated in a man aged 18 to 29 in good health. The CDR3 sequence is CASSIRQDGYGYTF. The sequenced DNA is TGCGCCAGCAGCATACGACAGGACGGCTATGGCTACACCTTC.